One and the same sample provided the 18 T cell receptor beta chains below, sequenced in a study of control samples from healthy donors and cancer patients. TCRdb keeps only in-frame clones here, not all; method: immunoSEQ multiplex PCR. The table shows about 140,000 clones, with just under 95% occurring only once. Specimen: blood. These receptor sequences come from a young man in good health.

This sequence joins TRBV2 and TRBJ1-2; 8 nucleotides line up with TRBD1. Unmatched junction bases numbered 6, after V lost 7 bases and J lost 2 bases. Germline V gives CDR1 SNHLY, CDR2 FYNNEI. This CDR3 has 14 amino acids. The CDR3 sequence is CASTRRTGNYGYTF. CDR3 bases: TGTGCCAGCACCCGGCGGACAGGGAACTATGGCTACACCTTC.

The V and J genes are TRBV6-1 and TRBJ2-3; perhaps TRBD2 as D (5 bases). The germline V gene encodes CDR1 MNHNS and CDR2 SASEGT. This CDR3 has 16 amino acids. The V end was cut by 2 bases, the J end by 3 bases, with 15 bases between. CDR3: CASSEIRGSGTDTQYF. The DNA for the CDR3 is TGTGCCAGCAGTGAAATTCGAGGGAGCGGTACAGATACGCAGTATTTT.

The chain has TRBV29-1 and TRBJ1-2; D unclear. The ends were cut back, 4 bases at V and 4 bases at J, with 7 bases in the middle. CDR1 is SQVTM, CDR2 ANQGSEA, per germline. CDR3 length equals 11 residues. CDR3 amino acids: CSVVGVYGYTF. CDR3 nucleotide sequence: TGCAGCGTTGTCGGGGTCTATGGCTACACCTTC.

The chain employs TRBV15 and TRBJ2-7; TRBD2 agrees at 10 bases. After removal of 1 base from V and 0 bases from J, the junction contained 9 bases not matched to a gene. CDR1 LNHNV and CDR2 YYDKDF come from the germline V gene (reference sequence). The CDR3 consists of 18 residues. DNA of the CDR3: TGTGCCACCAGCAGAGGTGTGCTAGCGGGGGCAAGCTCCTACGAGCAGTACTTC. Translation: CATSRGVLAGASSYEQYF.

J is TRBJ1-2 and V is TRBV2; 7 nucleotides agree with TRBD1. V dropped 6 bases and J dropped 5; count of bases not matched to a gene: 6. The CDR3 is made up of 13 amino acids. Germline V CDR1 and CDR2: SNHLY, FYNNEI. CDR3 DNA sequence: TGTGCCAGCAGCGGGACGACAGGGTATGGCTACACCTTC. Encoded protein: CASSGTTGYGYTF.

The chain employs TRBV23-1 and TRBJ1-3; 7 bases match TRBD1. TRBV23-1 is labeled an ORF, and its function is uncertain. The CDR3 runs 15 residues. V dropped 8 bases and J dropped 0; count of bases not matched to a gene: 7. CDR3 bases: TGCGCCAGCCCGACCGGGACAGACTCTGGAAACACCATATATTTT. This codes for CASPTGTDSGNTIYF.

This clone was seen just once. The chain joins TRBV4-1 to TRBJ1-2; D might be TRBD1 (6 bases). The CDR3 has 15 amino acids. Germline V gene sequence: CDR1 MGHRA, CDR2 YSYEKL. Trimming removed 1 base from V and 4 bases from J, with 13 bases in between. The CDR3 region is CASSQGVQGGYGYTF. The CDR3 DNA reads TGCGCCAGCAGCCAAGGGGTACAGGGAGGCTATGGCTACACCTTC.

This chain uses TRBV29-1 with TRBJ1-3; D is unresolved. The V end was cut by 3 bases, the J end by 4 bases, with 7 bases between. Germline lookup yields CDR1 SQVTM and CDR2 ANQGSEA. CDR3 length: 12 residues. The CDR3 DNA reads as TGCAGCGTTGAGTTAAGGGGAAACACCATATATTTT. Translated, it gives CSVELRGNTIYF. The full variable domain, in which reference TRBV29-1 and TRBJ1-3 provide the parts outside the CDR3, is SAVISQKPSRDICQRGTSLTIQCQVDSQVTMMFWYRQQPGQSLTLIATANQGSEATYESGFVIDKFPISRPNLTFSTLTVSNMSPEDSSIYLCSVELRGNTIYFGEGSWLTVV.

This sequence joins TRBV2 and TRBJ2-5; weak D call: TRBD2 (6 bases). The germline gives CDR1 SNHLY, CDR2 FYNNEI. The ends were cut back, 7 bases at V and 7 bases at J, with 22 bases in the middle. CDR3 length equals 15 residues. CDR3 coding DNA: TGTGCCAGCACTAGACCGTTGGGGGGTCAGGGGACCCAGTACTTC. Translated: CASTRPLGGQGTQYF.

The chain couples TRBV7-8 to TRBJ1-5; D remains ambiguous. V was shortened by 0 bases and J by 7 bases, with 4 bases between the two germline ends. The germline V gene has CDR1 SGHVS and CDR2 FQNEAQ. This CDR3 has 12 residues. DNA of the CDR3: TGTGCCAGCAGCTTAGCGGGACAGCCCCAGCATTTT. It translates to CASSLAGQPQHF.

This chain joins TRBV7-9 and TRBJ2-1, with D possibly matching TRBD2 (5 bases). Per the germline V gene, CDR1 is SEHNR and CDR2 is FQNEAQ (reference sequence). Trimming removed 4 bases at V and 3 bases at J, with 19 bases between. This CDR3 contains 17 residues. CDR3 residues: CASSSPPGGYGYNEQFF. In DNA, the CDR3 is TGTGCCAGCAGCTCACCCCCGGGCGGGTACGGCTACAATGAGCAGTTCTTC.

The J gene is TRBJ2-2, the V gene TRBV12-3 or TRBV12-4; D is unclear. V lost 1 base to trimming and J lost 6 bases, with 3 bases between them. The CDR3 runs 12 residues. This CDR3 reads CASSLEAGELFF. The CDR3 DNA reads TGTGCCAGCAGTTTAGAGGCCGGGGAGCTGTTTTTT.

V and J are TRBV25-1 and TRBJ2-4; TRBD2 matches 10 bases. Losses at the gene ends were 6 bases for V and 6 bases for J; bases not matched to a gene: 11. The CDR3 spans 16 residues. The V gene's germline CDR1 is MGHDK and CDR2 SYGVNS. CDR3 DNA: TGTGCCAGCAGCGCGACTAGCGGGTTCGGAACAAACATTCAGTACTTC. Encoded protein: CASSATSGFGTNIQYF.

The sample holds one count of this clone. The V gene is TRBV28, the J gene TRBJ2-5; the D is unclear. Trimming shortened V by 4 bases and J by 2 bases, and 14 bases separated the two germline ends. Germline CDR1 MDHEN, CDR2 SYDVKM. This CDR3 is 15 amino acids long. CDR3 loop: CASSSHFTYQETQYF. CDR3 bases: TGTGCCAGCAGTTCCCACTTTACATATCAAGAGACCCAGTACTTC.

V usage is TRBV18 and J usage is TRBJ1-5, with D uncertain. V dropped 3 bases and J dropped 0 bases, with 15 bases sitting between them. The germline V gene has CDR1 KGHSH and CDR2 LQKENI. The CDR3 runs to 17 residues. This CDR3 is CASSPTTQSNSNQPQHF. For the CDR3, the DNA is TGTGCCAGCTCACCGACCACCCAGTCAAATAGCAATCAGCCCCAGCATTTT.

The gene calls are TRBV28 and TRBJ1-5, with 7 bases matching TRBD1. In germline, CDR1 is MDHEN, CDR2 SYDVKM. V lost 5 bases, J lost 6 bases, and 7 bases stayed unmatched. The CDR3 extends over 14 amino acids. The CDR3 nucleotides are TGTGCCAGCAGTAGACAGGGATCAGGTCAGCCCCAGCATTTT. It encodes CASSRQGSGQPQHF.

This chain links TRBV4-3 with TRBJ1-1; D not certain. V lost 0 bases, J lost 2 bases, and 10 bases lay in between. The V gene's germline CDR1 is LGHNA and CDR2 YSLEER. This CDR3 has 15 amino acids. The CDR3 spells CASSQDRADNTEAFF. In nucleotides, the CDR3 is TGCGCCAGCAGCCAAGATCGGGCTGACAACACTGAAGCTTTCTTT.

J is TRBJ2-5 and V is TRBV28; D perhaps matches TRBD1 (6 bases). The CDR3 spans 12 residues. The ends were cut back, 11 bases at V and 3 bases at J, with 13 bases in the middle. Per germline, CDR1 MDHEN and CDR2 SYDVKM. The CDR3 DNA follows: TGTGCCGTCACAGGGATGAAAGAGACCCAGTACTTC. Protein product: CAVTGMKETQYF.